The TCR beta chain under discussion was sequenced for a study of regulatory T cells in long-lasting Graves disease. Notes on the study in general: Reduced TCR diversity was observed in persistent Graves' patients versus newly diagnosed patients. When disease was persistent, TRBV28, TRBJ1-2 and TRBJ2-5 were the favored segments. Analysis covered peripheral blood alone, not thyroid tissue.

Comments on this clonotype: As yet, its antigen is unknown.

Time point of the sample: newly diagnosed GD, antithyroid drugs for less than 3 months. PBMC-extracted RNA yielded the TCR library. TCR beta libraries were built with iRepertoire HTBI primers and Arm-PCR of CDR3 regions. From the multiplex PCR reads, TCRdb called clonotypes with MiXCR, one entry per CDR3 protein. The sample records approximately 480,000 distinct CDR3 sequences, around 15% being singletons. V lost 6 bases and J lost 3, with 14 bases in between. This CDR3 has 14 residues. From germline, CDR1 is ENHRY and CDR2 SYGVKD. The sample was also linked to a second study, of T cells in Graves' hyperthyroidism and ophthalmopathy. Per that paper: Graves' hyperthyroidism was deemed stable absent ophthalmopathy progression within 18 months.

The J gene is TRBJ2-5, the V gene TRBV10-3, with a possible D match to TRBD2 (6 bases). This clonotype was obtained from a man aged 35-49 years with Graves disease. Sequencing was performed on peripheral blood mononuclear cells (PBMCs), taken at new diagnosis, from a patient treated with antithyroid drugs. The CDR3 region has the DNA TGTGCCATCAGGGGGGGAAGCGGAGAAGAGACCCAGTACTTC. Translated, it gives CAIRGGSGEETQYF.